The 28 T cell receptor beta chains given below trace back to one sample, sequenced in a study of T cell repertoires in aging, cancer and after chemotherapy. Amplification of TCR beta used genomic DNA extracted from peripheral blood. Rearranged V-D-J TRB sequences were amplified with a mixed TRB-A/B primer pool. Using its own MiXCR run on the multiplex PCR reads, TCRdb lists one record per CDR3 protein. The sample records more than 10,000 distinct CDR3 sequences, under 30% being singletons. The sequenced sample was blood. The receptors here all came from a human donor in good health.

The chain joins TRBV5-5 to TRBJ2-1, with 10 bases that match TRBD2. The germline V gene encodes CDR1 SGHKS and CDR2 YYEKEE (reference sequence). The CDR3 has 16 residues. V gave up 4 bases and J gave up 1 base; unmatched junction bases: 5. The CDR3, as DNA: TGTGCCAGCAGCCGAGGGACTAGCGTTTCCTACAATGAGCAGTTCTTC. Protein: CASSRGTSVSYNEQFF.

This clonotype was seen more than once but under ten times. The chain links TRBV7-3 to TRBJ1-2; no definite D call. The CDR3 runs to 14 residues. Looked up from germline, CDR1 is SGHTA and CDR2 is FQGTGA. The germline V and J ends were trimmed by 5 bases and 2 bases, with 12 bases remaining between them. DNA of the CDR3: TGTGCCAGCAGCCCAAGAGAGGGAAACTATGGCTACACCTTC. It is translated as CASSPREGNYGYTF. Drawing the rest from reference TRBV7-3 and TRBJ1-2, the complete variable domain is GAGVSQTPSNKVTEKGKYVELRCDPISGHTALYWYRQSLGQGPEFLIYFQGTGAADDSGLPNDRFFAVRPEGSVSTLKIQRTERGDSAVYLCASSPREGNYGYTFGSGTRLTVV.

The table lists this clonotype with a few counts. The rearrangement uses TRBV7-2 and TRBJ2-3, with TRBD1 as a possible D gene (6 bases). The CDR3 covers 16 residues. CDR1 and CDR2 from the germline V gene are SGHTA and FQGNSA. The V end lost 3 bases, the J end lost 6 bases, and 19 bases lay between the germline ends. CDR3 nucleotides: TGTGCCAGCAGCTTTGTTCCGGGACACACAATGGATACGCAGTATTTT. It yields the protein CASSFVPGHTMDTQYF.

J is TRBJ2-5 and V is TRBV27; 9 nucleotides align to TRBD2. The V gene end was trimmed by 6 bases and the J gene end by 2 bases; junction bases not matched to a gene: 13. The germline V gene encodes CDR1 MNHEY and CDR2 SMNVEV (reference sequence). This CDR3 is built from 17 residues. The CDR3 spells CASSLVGGGDLQETQYF. The CDR3 DNA sequence: TGTGCCAGCAGCTTAGTAGGCGGGGGGGACTTACAAGAGACCCAGTACTTC.

This clonotype was detected only a few times. CDR3 amino acids: CASSRLDGTYEQYF. CDR3 sequence (DNA): TGTGCCAGCAGCCGACTGGACGGGACCTACGAGCAGTACTTC. The chain employs TRBV7-9 and TRBJ2-7; the D gene is possibly TRBD2 (5 bases). V lost 5 bases to trimming and J lost 2 bases, with 13 bases between them. Germline assignment: CDR1 SEHNR and CDR2 FQNEAQ (reference sequence). CDR3 length: 14 amino acids.

CDR3 DNA: TGCAGTGCTAGAGATCCTTGGGACGGCTACCAAGAGACCCAGTACTTC. Its translation: CSARDPWDGYQETQYF. The chain joins TRBV20-1 to TRBJ2-5, with D possibly being TRBD1 or TRBD2 (5 bases each). The CDR3 sequence is 16 residues long. The germline CDR1 and CDR2 sequences are DFQATT and SNEGSKA (reference sequence). With 0 bases removed from V and 0 bases from J, the gap between germline ends came to 14 bases.

This clonotype is labeled as medium-sized. The chain uses TRBV20-1 and TRBJ1-1; D call uncertain. Trimming removed 4 bases at V and 4 bases at J, with 4 bases between. The CDR3 loop spans 10 amino acids. Germline V CDR1 and CDR2: DFQATT, SNEGSKA (reference sequence). CDR3 DNA sequence: TGCAGTGCTATGGGCACTGAAGCTTTCTTT. Protein product: CSAMGTEAFF.

This chain connects TRBV6-5 to TRBJ1-2; possible D gene TRBD1, 6 bases. V lost 2 bases to trimming and J lost 6 bases, with 16 bases between them. The CDR3 has 15 amino acids. In germline, CDR1 is MNHEY, CDR2 SVGAGI. The CDR3 region has the DNA TGTGCCAGCAGTTACCGGGTAGGGGGAATAGATGGCTACACCTTC. The encoded protein is CASSYRVGGIDGYTF.

This clonotype showed up just a few times. This rearrangement joins TRBV7-2 to TRBJ2-7; weak D call: TRBD2 (5 bases). V gave up 4 bases and J gave up 1 base, with 8 bases separating them. In germline, CDR1 is SGHTA, CDR2 FQGNSA. This CDR3 has 13 amino acids. CDR3 DNA sequence: TGTGCCAGCAGCTCGAGCGGTTCCTACGAGCAGTACTTC. The encoded protein is CASSSSGSYEQYF.

This clonotype came up many times. The chain uses TRBV6-5 and TRBJ1-6; unclear D gene. Trimming took 5 bases from V and 10 from J, leaving 21 bases between them. CDR3 length: 16 amino acids. CDR1 is MNHEY and CDR2 is SVGAGI in the germline V gene. CDR3: CASSDIPDTRLSPLHF. The DNA of the CDR3 is TGTGCCAGCAGTGATATCCCAGACACTCGCTTATCACCCCTCCACTTT.

The rearrangement links TRBV7-2 to TRBJ2-3, with a tentative D call TRBD2 (6 bases). This CDR3 has 14 amino acids. V was clipped by 5 bases and J by 3 bases, with 12 bases between them. The germline V gene has CDR1 SGHTA and CDR2 FQGNSA. Here the CDR3 reads CASSRLGRTDTQYF. The CDR3 nucleotides are TGTGCCAGCAGCAGACTAGGGAGGACAGATACGCAGTATTTT.

V usage is TRBV5-6 and J usage is TRBJ1-6; D perhaps matches TRBD1 (5 bases). Germline CDR1 is SGHDT and CDR2 is YYEEEE. The CDR3 runs 15 residues. V lost 4 bases and J 7 bases, leaving 15 bases between the germline ends. CDR3 coding DNA: TGTGCCAGCAGCCCGGGGGGTACGTGGAATTCACCCCTCCACTTT. It specifies CASSPGGTWNSPLHF.

This clonotype was found many times. The chain is built from TRBV6-5 and TRBJ1-2; D gene uncertain. The germline V gene encodes CDR1 MNHEY and CDR2 SVGAGI. The germline V and J ends were trimmed by 7 bases and 4 bases, with 16 bases remaining between them. The CDR3 spans 14 residues. The CDR3 DNA sequence: TGTGCCAGCACCCAGCCCGGGCGTTTCTATGGCTACACCTTC. It is translated as CASTQPGRFYGYTF.

This sequence joins TRBV5-6 and TRBJ2-2; a possible D gene is TRBD2 (6 bases). There are 15 residues in the CDR3. V was trimmed by 4 bases and J by 2 bases, leaving 12 bases between them. The germline V gene has CDR1 SGHDT and CDR2 YYEEEE. CDR3 protein: CASSLSGYNTGELFF. The DNA of the CDR3 is TGTGCCAGCAGCCTCAGCGGGTATAACACCGGGGAGCTGTTTTTT.

This clonotype has only a few counts. Written as DNA, the CDR3 is TGCAGTGCTAGAGATAGCGCGCGGGGGGTTGGTGATACGCAGTATTTT. Amino acids: CSARDSARGVGDTQYF. The chain joins TRBV20-1 to TRBJ2-3; TRBD2 matches at 8 bases. Germline V gene sequence: CDR1 DFQATT, CDR2 SNEGSKA (reference sequence). Losses at the gene ends were 0 bases for V and 6 bases for J; bases not matched to a gene: 11. This CDR3 has 16 amino acids.

The CDR3: CASSLVDRFSPYEQYF. The DNA of the CDR3 is TGTGCCAGCAGCTTAGTCGACAGGTTCTCTCCCTACGAGCAGTACTTC. The genes are TRBV7-9 and TRBJ2-7; D is perhaps TRBD1 (6 bases). Germline assignment: CDR1 SEHNR and CDR2 FQNEAQ (reference sequence). This CDR3 contains 16 residues. V gave up 1 base and J gave up 2 bases, with 15 bases separating them.

The chain uses TRBV5-1 and TRBJ2-7; D unresolved. V lost 3 bases to trimming and J lost 3 bases, with 10 bases between them. Germline-derived CDR1 and CDR2 are SGHRS and YFSETQ. This CDR3 region has 13 residues. This chain's CDR3 is CASSYRVNYEQYF. The DNA of the CDR3 is TGCGCCAGCAGCTATAGGGTCAACTACGAGCAGTACTTC.

This chain links TRBV20-1 with TRBJ1-5; D perhaps matches TRBD1 (6 bases). V lost 2 bases and J lost 0, with 17 bases in between. The CDR3 sequence is 17 residues long. Germline lookup yields CDR1 DFQATT and CDR2 SNEGSKA (reference sequence). CDR3: CSARNREEVYSNQPQHF. CDR3 sequence (DNA): TGCAGTGCTAGAAACAGGGAGGAGGTTTATAGCAATCAGCCCCAGCATTTT.

This sequence joins TRBV18 and TRBJ2-2; D call uncertain. V was shortened by 0 bases and J by 1 base, with 0 bases between the two germline ends. Germline lookup yields CDR1 KGHSH and CDR2 LQKENI. The CDR3 loop spans 13 amino acids. The CDR3 sequence: CASSPPNTGELFF. The CDR3 bases are TGTGCCAGCTCACCACCGAACACCGGGGAGCTGTTTTTT.

This clonotype is medium-sized within its sample. V is TRBV19 and J is TRBJ2-7; D gene ambiguous. Germline-derived CDR1 and CDR2 are LNHDA and SQIVND (reference sequence). The V gene lost 4 bases and the J gene lost 3 bases, with 10 bases spanning the gap. The length of the CDR3 is 13 residues. As DNA, the CDR3 is TGTGCCAGTAGTAGAACAGCTCTCTACGAGCAGTACTTC. Encoded protein: CASSRTALYEQYF.

Comment on this clonotype: The junction departs from germline at one end; a sequencing error may be responsible. V and J are TRBV25-1 and TRBJ2-2, with 11 bases identical to TRBD2. The length of the CDR3 is 16 residues. Germline CDR1 reads MGHDK; CDR2 reads SYGVNS. The CDR3 region has the DNA TGTGCCACCAGTGAATCTACTAGCGGGGGTGCCGGGGAGCTGTTTTTT. Its protein product is CATSESTSGGAGELFF.

V and J are TRBV7-9 and TRBJ1-6; no definite D call. The CDR3 loop spans 15 amino acids. Per the germline V gene, CDR1 is SEHNR and CDR2 is FQNEAQ (reference sequence). V lost 3 bases and J 7 bases, leaving 13 bases between the germline ends. The CDR3 spells CASSLLNWVNSPLHF. CDR3 DNA sequence: TGTGCCAGCAGCTTGCTTAACTGGGTAAATTCACCCCTCCACTTT.

This chain links TRBV11-1 with TRBJ1-5, with D tentatively TRBD1 (5 bases). The CDR3 is 16 amino acids. V gave up 5 bases and J gave up 1 base, with 15 bases separating them. Germline CDR1 reads SGHAT; CDR2 reads FQDESV (reference sequence). DNA of the CDR3: TGTGCCAGCAGCGCCGGGCGGGGACCGAGCAATCAGCCCCAGCATTTT. Translation gives CASSAGRGPSNQPQHF.

The rearrangement uses TRBV6-6 and TRBJ2-7; 10 nucleotides align to TRBD1. CDR1 is MNHNY, CDR2 SVGAGI, per germline (reference sequence). The CDR3 is made up of 13 amino acids. V dropped 6 bases and J dropped 5; count of bases not matched to a gene: 4. The CDR3, as DNA: TGTGCCAGCAGGGGGACAGGGGCTAACGAGCAGTACTTC. It codes for CASRGTGANEQYF.

V and J are TRBV6-5 and TRBJ1-2, with 8 nucleotides matching TRBD1. Trimming cost V 6 bases and J 5 bases; bases outside gene matches: 11. The CDR3 runs 15 residues. Germline CDR1 and CDR2: MNHEY and SVGAGI. CDR3 sequence: CASRNDRGGSYGYTF. CDR3 bases: TGTGCCAGCAGAAACGACAGGGGCGGAAGTTATGGCTACACCTTC.

V and J are TRBV6-6 and TRBJ2-5; TRBD1 agrees at 9 bases. The CDR3 has 13 residues. The germline V gene has CDR1 MNHNY and CDR2 SVGAGI (reference sequence). Losses at the gene ends were 6 bases for V and 4 bases for J; bases not matched to a gene: 3. The CDR3 region has the DNA TGTGCCAGCAGCTACAGGGGGCCAGAGACCCAGTACTTC. Translation gives CASSYRGPETQYF.

The rearrangement links TRBV7-9 to TRBJ1-5, with D possibly being TRBD1 (6 bases). The CDR3 loop spans 12 amino acids. Trimming stripped 4 bases from V and 11 bases from J, with 12 bases between. Germline loops: CDR1 SEHNR, CDR2 FQNEAQ (reference sequence). This chain's CDR3 is CASSSNKGAQHF. Here the CDR3 DNA reads TGTGCCAGCAGCTCCAACAAGGGGGCCCAGCATTTT.

The chain joins TRBV6-5 to TRBJ1-2; a weak D match, TRBD1 (5 bases). With 5 bases removed from V and 5 bases from J, the gap between germline ends came to 12 bases. CDR3 size: 13 residues. Germline CDR1 reads MNHEY; CDR2 reads SVGAGI. CDR3 sequence reads: CASSQKGYYGYTF. In DNA, the CDR3 is TGTGCCAGCAGTCAAAAGGGGTATTATGGCTACACCTTC.